The next 17 T cell receptor beta chains were all read from a single sample in a study of blood T cell repertoires in COVID-19. Sequencing was performed with immunoSEQ multiplex PCR; in TCRdb, only in-frame clones are kept and a portion is missing. Of approximately 59,000 clones listed, approximately 87% are singletons. Material: peripheral blood. These receptors originate from a man aged 35 to 55 with active COVID-19.

The chain recombines TRBV29-1 with TRBJ2-5, with a weak D call TRBD2 (5 bases). V was trimmed by 4 bases and J by 4 bases, leaving 10 bases between them. Germline V gene data show CDR1 as SQVTM and CDR2 as ANQGSEA. The CDR3 runs to 12 residues. The CDR3 DNA reads as TGCAGCGTTGGTGAGGGAACAGAGACCCAGTACTTC. It is translated as CSVGEGTETQYF.

Points on this clone: Because the CDR3's place on the DNA is in doubt, the DNA is left out and the CDR3 is given as listed by TCRdb. The V and J genes are TRBV7-3 and TRBJ2-2; the table's D call, TRBD2, has no DNA check behind it. The CDR3 length equals 16 residues, ends included. Germline V gene lookup returns CDR1 SGHTA and CDR2 FQGTGA. CDR3: CASSFGPGGIDGELFF.

CDR3 DNA: TGTGCCAGCCGTATAGTGCACGGGAACGAGCAGTACTTC. This codes for CASRIVHGNEQYF. The chain has TRBV28 and TRBJ2-7; maybe TRBD2 (5 bases). V lost 8 bases, J lost 5 bases, and 16 bases lay in between. This CDR3 is built from 13 residues. Germline values: CDR1 MDHEN, CDR2 SYDVKM. The complete variable domain, with remaining parts taken from reference TRBV28 and TRBJ2-7, reads DVKVTQSSRYLVKRTGEKVFLECVQDMDHENMFWYRQDPGLGLRLIYFSYDVKMKEKGDIPEGYSVSREKKERFSLILESASTNQTSMYLCASRIVHGNEQYFGPGTRLTVT.

The chain employs TRBV27 and TRBJ1-6; unclear D gene. Deletions cut 5 bases from V and 7 bases from J, with 6 bases between. Per the germline V gene, CDR1 is MNHEY and CDR2 is SMNVEV (reference sequence). The CDR3 sequence is 12 residues long. The CDR3 protein is CASSTANSPLHF. In DNA, the CDR3 is TGTGCCAGCAGTACAGCAAATTCACCCCTCCACTTT.

V usage is TRBV28 and J usage is TRBJ1-5; D perhaps matches TRBD1 (6 bases). The CDR3 contains 14 residues. CDR1 and CDR2 (germline): MDHEN, SYDVKM. Trimming removed 4 bases at V and 4 bases at J, with 11 bases between. The CDR3 DNA reads as TGTGCCAGCAGTTCTCACCAGGGGAATCAGCCCCAGCATTTT. It encodes CASSSHQGNQPQHF. Using reference TRBV28 and TRBJ1-5 for the parts outside the CDR3, the full variable domain is DVKVTQSSRYLVKRTGEKVFLECVQDMDHENMFWYRQDPGLGLRLIYFSYDVKMKEKGDIPEGYSVSREKKERFSLILESASTNQTSMYLCASSSHQGNQPQHFGDGTRLSIL.

The chain employs TRBV5-4 and TRBJ2-5; 8 bases map to TRBD1. This CDR3 has 14 residues. Germline CDR1 reads SGHNT; CDR2 reads YYREEE (reference sequence). Trimming at V came to 4 bases and at J to 2 bases, leaving 4 bases not matched to a gene. The CDR3 nucleotides are TGTGCCAGCAGCCCCCGGGACAGGCAAGAGACCCAGTACTTC. Protein sequence: CASSPRDRQETQYF.

The CDR3 loop reads CAWSVSPPGSGRLDQPQHF. CDR3 nucleotide sequence: TGTGCCTGGAGTGTATCGCCCCCCGGATCGGGAAGGCTGGATCAGCCCCAGCATTTT. V usage is TRBV30 and J usage is TRBJ1-5; D is unresolved. V shed 0 bases and J shed 5 bases, with 26 bases lying between them. Germline V CDR1 and CDR2: GTSNPN, SVGIG (reference sequence). The CDR3 spans 19 residues.

J is TRBJ1-5 and V is TRBV28; 8 bases match TRBD1. Trimming cost V 3 bases and J 7 bases; bases outside gene matches: 8. The CDR3 spans 15 residues. CDR1 is MDHEN, CDR2 SYDVKM, per germline. The CDR3 loop is CASSFNRGVNQPQHF. The CDR3, as DNA: TGTGCCAGCAGTTTCAACAGGGGGGTCAACCAGCCCCAGCATTTT.

This clone was seen a single time. The gene calls are TRBV5-6 and TRBJ1-2; D gene uncertain. From germline, CDR1 is SGHDT and CDR2 YYEEEE. Trimming stripped 3 bases from V and 5 bases from J, with 14 bases between. The CDR3 runs 14 residues. The CDR3: CASSYPVRGYGYTF. The CDR3 DNA sequence: TGTGCCAGCAGCTACCCCGTCCGCGGTTATGGCTACACCTTC. Looking up the rest from reference TRBV5-6 and TRBJ1-2 gives the full variable domain: DAGVTQSPTHLIKTRGQQVTLRCSPKSGHDTVSWYQQALGQGPQFIFQYYEEEERQRGNFPDRFSGHQFPNYSSELNVNALLLGDSALYLCASSYPVRGYGYTFGSGTRLTVV.

The genes are TRBV28 and TRBJ2-3; D is unresolved. Trimming took off 4 bases at V and 3 bases at J, with 14 bases between the two ends. This CDR3 region has 15 residues. Germline assignment: CDR1 MDHEN and CDR2 SYDVKM. CDR3 residues: CASSSPRGATDTQYF. In DNA, the CDR3 is TGTGCCAGCAGTTCCCCCCGCGGCGCGACAGATACGCAGTATTTT.

The chain is built from TRBV5-8 and TRBJ1-5; TRBD1 might be the D (6 bases). Germline CDR1 and CDR2: SGHTS and YDEGEE. V was shortened by 2 bases and J by 6 bases, with 21 bases between the two germline ends. The CDR3 is 17 residues long. The CDR3 DNA reads TGTGCCAGCAGCTTAGTTCGGGGGGCAGGTTTCGGTCAGCCCCAGCATTTT. Its translation is CASSLVRGAGFGQPQHF.

The CDR3 here is CSGDRGPNEQFF. Here the CDR3 DNA reads TGCAGCGGAGACAGGGGGCCTAATGAGCAGTTCTTC. The chain has TRBV29-1 and TRBJ2-1; TRBD1 agrees at 10 bases. The germline gives CDR1 SQVTM, CDR2 ANQGSEA. The J segment lost 7 bases and the V segment lost 7 bases, leaving 4 bases of the junction unmatched. This CDR3 spans 12 amino acids.

The genes are TRBV5-1 and TRBJ2-3; TRBD2 matches at 11 bases. V gave up 1 base and J gave up 6 bases; unmatched junction bases: 4. The length of the CDR3 is 15 residues. The germline V gene has CDR1 SGHRS and CDR2 YFSETQ. The CDR3: CASSLFTSGSDTQYF. Here the CDR3 DNA reads TGCGCCAGCAGCTTGTTCACTAGCGGGAGCGATACGCAGTATTTT.

The rearrangement links TRBV7-3 to TRBJ2-3; 10 positions match TRBD2. Losses at the gene ends were 4 bases for V and 4 bases for J; bases not matched to a gene: 8. This CDR3 region has 16 residues. Germline CDR1 reads SGHTA; CDR2 reads FQGTGA. Here the CDR3 reads CASSSRAGGPPDTQYF. The DNA of the CDR3 is TGTGCCAGCAGCTCCCGAGCGGGAGGGCCCCCAGATACGCAGTATTTT.

The gene calls are TRBV14 and TRBJ2-7; TRBD1 might be the D (6 bases). The CDR3 has 15 amino acids. The germline V gene encodes CDR1 SGHDN and CDR2 FVKESK. Trimming took off 4 bases at V and 6 bases at J, with 19 bases between the two ends. The CDR3 region is CASSRGRQGIGEQYF. Here the CDR3 DNA reads TGTGCCAGCAGCCGCGGAAGGCAGGGGATCGGCGAGCAGTACTTC. The entire variable domain, with the rest obtained from reference TRBV14 and TRBJ2-7, is as follows: EAGVTQFPSHSVIEKGQTVTLRCDPISGHDNLYWYRRVMGKEIKFLLHFVKESKQDESGMPNNRFLAERTGGTYSTLKVQPAELEDSGVYFCASSRGRQGIGEQYFGPGTRLTVT.

This clone was detected once. The V and J genes are TRBV15 and TRBJ1-2; 8 bases map to TRBD1. Per germline, CDR1 LNHNV and CDR2 YYDKDF (reference sequence). The CDR3 spans 14 residues. The ends lost 6 bases at V and 7 bases at J; junction bases unmatched: 10. The DNA of the CDR3 is TGTGCCACCAGTAACGCAGGGGGCTCCTTTGGCTACACCTTC. This translates into CATSNAGGSFGYTF.

The rearrangement links TRBV12-3 or TRBV12-4 to TRBJ1-2; 7 bases are shared with TRBD1. CDR3 length equals 13 residues. J gave up 4 bases and V 6 bases, and 5 bases lay outside the gene matches. The CDR3 loop reads CASSAGQPYGYTF. CDR3 nucleotide sequence: TGTGCCAGCAGCGCGGGACAGCCCTATGGCTACACCTTC.